This TCR beta chain derives from a study of blood T cell repertoires in COVID-19. Study-level information: Samples came from the United States, Italy and Spain, spanning acute and convalescent COVID-19. The cDNA or gDNA used as material had been derived from T cells, B-cell-depleted T cells, or PBMCs.

Someone with COVID-19 had been met by exposed participants within 2 weeks before study entry. In the original analysis: Amplification of reference gene primers was used by the study to estimate nucleated cell counts. Sequencing used immunoSEQ multiplex PCR; TCRdb keeps in-frame clones, though not all of them. V and J calls and clone size follow that table, whereas D and trimming were derived from the DNA. The table shows under 200,000 clones, with about four fifths occurring only once. This clone was counted a single time. The CDR3 length is 18 residues. Deletions cut 0 bases from V and 4 bases from J, with 20 bases between. Germline V gene lookup returns CDR1 SGDLS and CDR2 YYNGEE.

This rearrangement joins TRBV9 to TRBJ2-1, with D maybe TRBD2 (6 bases). Sample: PBMCs or T cells enriched from blood (not recorded which). The clonotype originates from a woman aged 25 to 45 who had been exposed to COVID-19. The CDR3, as DNA: TGTGCCAGCAGCGTAGTTTTCAGCGGGCCGGGTGGGTACAATGAGCAGTTCTTC. The encoded protein is CASSVVFSGPGGYNEQFF.